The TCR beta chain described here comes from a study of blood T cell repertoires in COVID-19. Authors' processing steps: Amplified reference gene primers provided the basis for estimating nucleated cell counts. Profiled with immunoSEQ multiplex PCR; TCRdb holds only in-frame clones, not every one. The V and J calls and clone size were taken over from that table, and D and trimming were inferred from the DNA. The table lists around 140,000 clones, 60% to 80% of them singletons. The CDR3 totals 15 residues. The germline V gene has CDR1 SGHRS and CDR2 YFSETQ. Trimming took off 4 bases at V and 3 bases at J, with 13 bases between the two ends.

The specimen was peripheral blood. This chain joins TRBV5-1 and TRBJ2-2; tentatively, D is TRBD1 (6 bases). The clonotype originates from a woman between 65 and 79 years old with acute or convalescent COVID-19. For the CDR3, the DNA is TGCGCCAGCAGCGGCCGGGACATTGACACCGGGGAGCTGTTTTTT. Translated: CASSGRDIDTGELFF.